A single T cell receptor (beta chain) is shown here with its context. What it recognizes is unknown. The second PCR ran roughly 6 to 11 cycles with a sample-barcoded 5' primer and J-beta primers. TCRdb reanalysed the 5' RACE reads using MiXCR and keeps one entry per CDR3 protein. This sample carries hundreds of thousands of distinct CDR3 sequences, around 43% of them seen once, and the ten largest clones take roughly 30%. This sample was taken from a study of blood T cells in healthy people across ages. The study, taken as a whole, reports: A greater number of naive CD4+ cells and higher diversity distinguished long-lived donors from aged donors. Changes in expanded clonotypes were possibly confounded, as the CMV status of donors was unknown. Measured against age, TCR beta diversity per million T cells decreased in a roughly linear manner. TCR beta diversity correlated strongly with naive T cell percentage.

Germline V gene sequence: CDR1 DFQATT, CDR2 SNEGSKA (reference sequence). Trimming shortened V by 6 bases and J by 2 bases, and 20 bases separated the two germline ends. The CDR3 loop spans 15 amino acids. This receptor was obtained from a man of 80 years or more in good health. The sample taken for sequencing was blood. The V call is TRBV20-1, the J call TRBJ2-7; tentatively, D is TRBD2 (7 bases). The CDR3 DNA reads as TGCAGTGCAGGGGGGGGGCGAGGACGGCCCTACGAGCAGTACTTC. It encodes CSAGGGRGRPYEQYF.